These T cell receptor beta chains were read from a single sample in a study of blood T cell repertoires in COVID-19. Some clones are missing from TCRdb's copy, which holds only in-frame ones; the method was immunoSEQ multiplex PCR. This table has 150,000 to 200,000 clones, roughly 88% appearing once. Sequencing was performed on PBMCs or T cells enriched from blood (not recorded which). The receptor source for this set is a woman in her 30s who had recovered from COVID-19. Both conserved end residues are part of each CDR3. D genes are given only for firm matches. Clone size is shown for a subset of rows, as once, few, many or a class of expanded clone.

>TRBD1|15|TRBJ2-1|TRBV28|-
CASSSTGALGNEQFF
TGTGCCAGCAGTTCCACAGGGGCACTGGGCAATGAGCAGTTCTTC
>-|16|TRBJ1-6|TRBV10-3|once
CAISDSRGQGDSPLHF
TGTGCCATCAGTGATTCTAGGGGCCAGGGTGATTCACCCCTCCACTTT
>-|15|TRBJ2-7|TRBV5-1|-
CASSLSHSIAYEQYF
TGCGCCAGCAGCTTGAGCCATAGTATAGCCTACGAGCAGTACTTC
>-|19|TRBJ1-3|TRBV5-1|-
CASSLGQFGLLSSGNTIYF
TGCGCCAGCAGCTTAGGCCAGTTTGGACTACTGAGCTCTGGAAACACCATATATTTT
>-|15|TRBJ2-7|TRBV19|once
CASSIDGGGSYEQYF
TGTGCCAGTAGTATAGATGGTGGAGGATCCTACGAGCAGTACTTC
>-|15|TRBJ1-1|TRBV6-5|-
CASSYSSGLNTEAFF
TGTGCCAGCAGTTACTCGAGCGGTTTGAACACTGAAGCTTTCTTT
>-|14|TRBJ2-1|TRBV3-1/TRBV3-2|-
CASSQVVDGSEQFF
TGTGCCAGCAGCCAAGTAGTTGATGGGAGTGAGCAGTTCTTC
>-|15|TRBJ2-3|TRBV5-1|-
CASSFSRADTDTQYF
TGCGCCAGCAGCTTCTCGCGGGCAGACACAGATACGCAGTATTTT
>TRBD1|19|TRBJ2-5|TRBV7-6|-
CASSRTIGITGQVEETQYF
TGTGCCAGCAGCCGTACGATCGGGATAACGGGACAGGTCGAAGAGACCCAGTACTTC
>TRBD1|15|TRBJ1-3|TRBV18|-
CASSTPGQAGNTIYF
TGTGCCAGCTCAACACCGGGACAGGCTGGAAACACCATATATTTT
>-|13|TRBJ2-1|TRBV18|-
CASSPGTYNEQFF
TGTGCCAGCTCACCAGGGACTTACAATGAGCAGTTCTTC
>-|14|TRBJ1-3|TRBV12-5|-
CASGPRQSGNTIYF
TGTGCTAGTGGCCCAAGACAGTCTGGAAACACCATATATTTT
>TRBD1|16|TRBJ2-2|TRBV19|-
CASSILTNRGTGELFF
TGTGCCAGTAGTATTCTTACCAACAGGGGCACCGGGGAGCTGTTTTTT
>-|16|TRBJ2-5|TRBV4-1|-
CASSQNPGLPAETQYF
TGCGCCAGCAGCCAAAATCCGGGACTGCCTGCTGAGACCCAGTACTTC
>-|12|TRBJ2-2|TRBV2|-
CASSEDSGELFF
TGTGCCAGCAGTGAAGATAGCGGGGAGCTGTTTTTT
>-|12|TRBJ2-7|TRBV6-5|-
CATSIPGFEQYF
TGTGCCACCTCTATTCCGGGTTTCGAGCAGTACTTC
>TRBD2|15|TRBJ2-7|TRBV27|-
CASSGIAGWGHEQYF
TGTGCCAGCAGCGGGATAGCGGGATGGGGCCACGAGCAGTACTTC
>TRBD1|16|TRBJ2-4|TRBV7-8|-
CASSRDRAGTKNIQYF
TGTGCCAGCAGCAGAGACAGGGCCGGGACCAAAAACATTCAGTACTTC
>TRBD1|14|TRBJ2-1|TRBV3-1/TRBV3-2|-
CASSPGTVNNEQFF
TGTGCCAGCAGCCCCGGGACAGTCAACAATGAGCAGTTCTTC
>TRBD2|14|TRBJ2-2|TRBV13|-
CASSPGSGPGELFF
TGTGCCAGCAGCCCAGGTAGCGGGCCCGGGGAGCTGTTTTTT
>TRBD1|16|TRBJ2-2|TRBV2|-
CASSAGQGVDTGELFF
TGTGCCAGCAGTGCGGGGCAGGGGGTGGACACCGGGGAGCTGTTTTTT
>-|14|TRBJ1-5|TRBV28|-
CASSLGQHNQPQHF
TGTGCCAGCAGTTTGGGGCAGCACAATCAGCCCCAGCATTTT
>-|11|TRBJ1-5|TRBV28|once
CASSFSGPQHF
TGTGCCAGCAGTTTTTCGGGGCCCCAGCATTTT
>TRBD2|14|TRBJ2-7|TRBV2|-
CASRGLAGEYEQYF
TGTGCCAGCAGGGGACTAGCGGGAGAATACGAGCAGTACTTC
>-|18|TRBJ2-2|TRBV3-1/TRBV3-2|-
CASSQEPTSRLGTGELFF
TGTGCCAGCAGCCAGGAACCGACTAGTCGCCTGGGCACCGGGGAGCTGTTTTTT
>-|14|TRBJ1-6|TRBV13|many
CASSSRTDRAPLHF
TGTGCCAGCAGCTCAAGGACTGACCGGGCACCCCTCCACTTT
>-|13|TRBJ1-2|TRBV6-4|many
CASSVEPLYGYTF
TGTGCCAGCAGTGTCGAGCCTCTCTATGGCTACACCTTC
>-|16|TRBJ2-3|TRBV28|-
CASRPAWGEGTDTQYF
TGTGCCAGCCGCCCGGCCTGGGGAGAAGGCACAGATACGCAGTATTTT
>TRBD1|15|TRBJ2-2|TRBV13|once
CASSPGQGATGELFF
TGTGCCAGCAGCCCGGGACAGGGGGCAACCGGGGAGCTGTTTTTT
>TRBD1|17|TRBJ2-7|TRBV29-1|-
CSAEGGQGASGLYEQYF
TGCAGCGCCGAAGGGGGACAGGGGGCTTCCGGACTCTACGAGCAGTACTTC
>TRBD1|14|TRBJ2-1|TRBV27|-
CASSSGTGTREQFF
TGTGCCAGCAGTTCTGGGACAGGGACCCGAGAGCAGTTCTTC
>TRBD2|18|TRBJ2-3|TRBV7-2|-
CASSLHFRGGLSTDTQYF
TGTGCCAGCAGCTTACACTTTCGGGGGGGCCTCAGCACAGATACGCAGTATTTT
>TRBD2|12|TRBJ2-7|TRBV28|-
CAAGERGVEQYF
TGTGCCGCAGGAGAGCGGGGGGTCGAGCAGTACTTC
>TRBD1|13|TRBJ2-1|TRBV30|few
CAWGTGAYNEQFF
TGTGCCTGGGGGACAGGGGCTTACAATGAGCAGTTCTTC
>TRBD1|12|TRBJ2-1|TRBV19|-
CASSRQGIEQFF
TGTGCCAGTAGTAGACAGGGGATTGAGCAGTTCTTC
>TRBD2|19|TRBJ2-1|TRBV28|-
CASSLLRLAGPGSYNEQFF
TGTGCCAGCAGTTTATTACGACTAGCGGGACCTGGCTCCTACAATGAGCAGTTCTTC
>TRBD1|16|TRBJ1-3|TRBV4-2|-
CASSTRQGTSGNTIYF
TGTGCCAGCAGCACTCGACAGGGCACCTCTGGAAACACCATATATTTT
>-|11|TRBJ2-7|TRBV3-1/TRBV3-2|-
CASNGGGEQYF
TGTGCCAGCAATGGGGGAGGCGAGCAGTACTTC
>-|14|TRBJ2-7|TRBV4-2|-
CASSQDRGDYEQYF
TGTGCCAGCAGCCAAGATCGGGGTGACTACGAGCAGTACTTC
>TRBD2|16|TRBJ2-7|TRBV6-6|-
CASIGGGGRAFREQYF
TGTGCCAGCATCGGCGGAGGCGGGAGGGCCTTTAGGGAGCAGTACTTC
>TRBD1|16|TRBJ2-7|TRBV3-1/TRBV3-2|-
CASSPRAGQGLNEQYF
TGTGCCAGCAGCCCCCGGGCCGGACAGGGACTGAACGAGCAGTACTTC
>TRBD2|17|TRBJ2-1|TRBV5-1|-
CASSPNPTSGSHNEQFF
TGCGCCAGCAGCCCTAACCCTACTAGCGGGAGTCACAATGAGCAGTTCTTC